Below, one T cell receptor (beta chain) is given with its context. These data originate in a study of CD8 T cells in Susac syndrome. Reverse transcription of roughly 0.45 to 1 ug RNA was carried out with random hexamers. Amplification of the TCR beta CDR3 was carried out by immunoSEQ multiplex PCR, which spanned a total of 54 Vbeta and 13 Jbeta segments. TCRdb used MiXCR to reprocess the immunoSEQ multiplex PCR reads, holding one entry per CDR3 protein. The sample includes roughly 130,000 distinct CDR3 sequences, approximately 94% of them seen just once. This CDR3 has 14 amino acids. Deletions cut 5 bases from V and 3 bases from J, with 13 bases between. Germline V lookup: CDR1 SGHVS, CDR2 FNYEAQ.

Material: CD4+ T cells from PBMCs. V gene TRBV7-6 combines with J gene TRBJ1-2, with D hard to call. The origin of this receptor is a human donor with multiple sclerosis. For the CDR3, the DNA is TGTGCCAGCAGCCCGAGTGCAGGAGACTATGGCTACACCTTC. This encodes CASSPSAGDYGYTF.